A single sample is the source of the 23 T cell receptor beta chains below, sequenced in a study of blood T cell repertoires in COVID-19. Method: immunoSEQ multiplex PCR; TCRdb's copy keeps in-frame clones and lacks some. The sample carries about 110,000 clones, just over 75% recorded once. Input material: peripheral blood. Source of these receptors: a woman aged 80 or over with acute or convalescent COVID-19.

This clone occurred a few times. This chain links TRBV29-1 with TRBJ2-1; D remains unclear. The length of the CDR3 is 11 residues. Trimming cost V 8 bases and J 1 base, with 6 bases left between them. The germline V gene has CDR1 SQVTM and CDR2 ANQGSEA. This chain's CDR3 is CSYRSYNEQFF. The CDR3 coding sequence is TGCAGCTACCGGTCCTACAATGAGCAGTTCTTC.

The CDR3 sequence: CASSPRGQGKETQYF. CDR3 in DNA: TGTGCCAGCAGCCCAAGGGGACAGGGCAAGGAGACCCAGTACTTC. The genes are TRBV5-4 and TRBJ2-5; the match to TRBD1 covers 9 bases. Trimming at V came to 4 bases and at J to 5 bases, leaving 9 bases not matched to a gene. The germline gives CDR1 SGHNT, CDR2 YYREEE (reference sequence). The CDR3 covers 15 residues.

This clone occurred once. As DNA, the CDR3 is TGCAGCGTGGAGAGGACAGGCGTAAATACGCAGTATTTT. Protein sequence: CSVERTGVNTQYF. The chain uses TRBV29-1 and TRBJ2-3; TRBD1 agrees at 7 bases. Trimming cost V 6 bases and J 7 bases; bases outside gene matches: 10. This CDR3 spans 13 amino acids. Germline loops: CDR1 SQVTM, CDR2 ANQGSEA.

This clone was seen a single time. This chain links TRBV3-1 (or the pseudogene TRBV3-2) with TRBJ2-7; 7 nucleotides match TRBD1. The germline CDR1 and CDR2 sequences are LGHDT and YNNKEL (reference sequence). V gave up 4 bases and J gave up 6 bases; unmatched junction bases: 9. The CDR3 contains 14 residues. The DNA of the CDR3 is TGTGCCAGCAGCCCTACAGGGGCCCCACTCGAGCAGTACTTC. Translating gives CASSPTGAPLEQYF.

The rearrangement uses TRBV3-1 (or the pseudogene TRBV3-2) and TRBJ1-2; D gene ambiguous. The CDR3 covers 12 residues. Germline V gives CDR1 LGHDT, CDR2 YNNKEL (reference sequence). Trimming stripped 3 bases from V and 8 bases from J, with 10 bases between. The CDR3 here is CASSQAQWGYTF. For the CDR3, the DNA is TGTGCCAGCAGCCAGGCCCAGTGGGGCTACACCTTC.

This sequence joins TRBV7-8 and TRBJ2-1; a weak D match, TRBD1 (5 bases). This CDR3 spans 13 amino acids. CDR1 and CDR2 (germline): SGHVS, FQNEAQ. Trimming removed 1 base from V and 9 bases from J, with 10 bases in between. The CDR3 DNA reads as TGTGCCAGCAGCTTAGTGGGGCCGGGTGAGCAGTTCTTC. This sequence encodes CASSLVGPGEQFF.

The chain's CDR3 is CASSPRTPSYEQYF. CDR3 DNA: TGTGCCAGCAGCCCGAGGACTCCCTCCTACGAGCAGTACTTC. V and J are TRBV6-2 or TRBV6-3 and TRBJ2-7; weak D call: TRBD2 (5 bases). Germline assignment: CDR1 MNHEY and CDR2 SVGEGT. There are 14 residues in the CDR3. V was cut by 6 bases and J by 0 bases, with 12 bases left in between.

This chain connects TRBV3-1 (or the pseudogene TRBV3-2) to TRBJ2-3; tentative D call: TRBD2 (5 bases). CDR1 LGHDT and CDR2 YNNKEL come from the germline V gene (reference sequence). The CDR3 runs 14 residues. V lost 0 bases to trimming and J lost 5 bases, with 9 bases between them. The CDR3 nucleotides read TGTGCCAGCAGCCAAGAGTCTCGGGAAGATACGCAGTATTTT. Protein sequence: CASSQESREDTQYF.

The chain employs TRBV7-2 and TRBJ1-2; the match to TRBD1 covers 8 bases. J lost 4 bases, V lost 3 bases, and 4 bases had no gene match. The CDR3 covers 14 residues. Germline V gene sequence: CDR1 SGHTA, CDR2 FQGNSA. CDR3 bases: TGTGCCAGCAGCTTCTCCGACAGGGGCTATGGCTACACCTTC. Its protein is CASSFSDRGYGYTF. The full variable domain, its missing parts supplied by reference TRBV7-2 and TRBJ1-2, is GAGVSQSPSNKVTEKGKDVELRCDPISGHTALYWYRQSLGQGLEFLIYFQGNSAPDKSGLPSDRFSAERTGGSVSTLTIQRTQQEDSAVYLCASSFSDRGYGYTFGSGTRLTVV.

This sequence joins TRBV7-8 and TRBJ2-5; a weak D match, TRBD1 (6 bases). The CDR3 loop spans 13 amino acids. Germline-derived CDR1 and CDR2 are SGHVS and FQNEAQ. V was cut by 5 bases and J by 2 bases, with 9 bases left in between. CDR3 nucleotide sequence: TGTGCCAGCAGCAACGACAGGCAAGAGACCCAGTACTTC. This codes for CASSNDRQETQYF. Using reference TRBV7-8 and TRBJ2-5 for the parts outside the CDR3, the full variable domain is GAGVSQSPRYKVAKRGQDVALRCDPISGHVSLFWYQQALGQGPEFLTYFQNEAQLDKSGLPSDRFFAERPEGSVSTLKIQRTQQEDSAVYLCASSNDRQETQYFGPGTRLLVL.

The chain uses TRBV28 and TRBJ2-6; 11 bases are a match to TRBD2. Losses at the gene ends were 6 bases for V and 1 base for J; bases not matched to a gene: 8. From germline, CDR1 is MDHEN and CDR2 SYDVKM. The CDR3 sequence is 18 residues long. The CDR3 DNA sequence: TGTGCCAGCAGCCCCCTAGCGGGAGGATCGTCTGGGGCCAACGTCCTGACTTTC. Residues: CASSPLAGGSSGANVLTF.

The chain joins TRBV28 to TRBJ1-2; D is ambiguous. Germline lookup yields CDR1 MDHEN and CDR2 SYDVKM. V was cut by 5 bases and J by 4 bases, with 14 bases left in between. The CDR3 loop spans 14 amino acids. The chain's CDR3 is CASSSHTTGYGYTF. CDR3 sequence (DNA): TGTGCCAGCAGTAGTCACACCACGGGCTATGGCTACACCTTC.

This clone was seen a few times. V usage is TRBV5-1 and J usage is TRBJ1-4; D not resolved. The CDR3 runs to 12 residues. Trimming took 4 bases from V and 8 from J, leaving 9 bases between them. Germline-derived CDR1 and CDR2 are SGHRS and YFSETQ. The CDR3 DNA sequence: TGCGCCAGCAGCCTGCAGGCGGAAAAACTGTTTTTT. Amino acids: CASSLQAEKLFF.

The chain links TRBV28 to TRBJ2-3; 9 bases match TRBD1. This CDR3 comprises 13 residues. CDR1 and CDR2 from the germline V gene are MDHEN and SYDVKM. The CDR3: CAGGQGDTDTQYF. CDR3 DNA: TGTGCTGGGGGACAGGGCGACACAGATACGCAGTATTTT.

In its sample, this clone was seen once. The chain joins TRBV6-2 or TRBV6-3 to TRBJ1-1; D perhaps matches TRBD1 (5 bases). The CDR3 length is 13 residues. V was cut by 4 bases and J by 6 bases, with 12 bases left in between. Germline CDR1 is MNHEY and CDR2 is SVGEGT. This chain's CDR3 is CASSFGGVAEAFF. CDR3 nucleotide sequence: TGTGCCAGCAGTTTCGGGGGTGTCGCTGAAGCTTTCTTT.

This chain links TRBV3-1 (or the pseudogene TRBV3-2) with TRBJ1-1, with 9 bases identical to TRBD1. This CDR3 comprises 14 residues. Germline CDR1 and CDR2: LGHDT and YNNKEL (reference sequence). Unmatched junction bases numbered 0, after V lost 1 base and J lost 3 bases. The CDR3 sequence is CASSQGDRDTEAFF. As DNA, the CDR3 is TGTGCCAGCAGCCAAGGGGACAGGGACACTGAAGCTTTCTTT.

V gene TRBV12-3 or TRBV12-4 combines with J gene TRBJ2-7; D is unresolved. This CDR3 has 12 residues. V shed 3 bases and J shed 3 bases, with 6 bases lying between them. CDR3: CASSFGGYEQYF. DNA for the CDR3: TGTGCCAGCAGTTTCGGTGGCTACGAGCAGTACTTC.

V usage is TRBV11-3 and J usage is TRBJ2-7, with 9 bases identical to TRBD1. The CDR3 is 14 amino acids. From germline, CDR1 is SGHNT and CDR2 YENEEA. Germline trimming cut 5 bases from V and 5 bases from J; bases unmatched to any gene: 7. CDR3 DNA: TGTGCCAGCAGCCAATGGGACAGGGTAGACGAGCAGTACTTC. Its protein product is CASSQWDRVDEQYF.

The V gene is TRBV7-8, the J gene TRBJ2-7; the match to TRBD2 covers 8 bases. This CDR3 has 16 amino acids. Trimming took 1 base from V and 5 from J; bases not matched to a gene: 10. Germline lookup yields CDR1 SGHVS and CDR2 FQNEAQ. Here the CDR3 reads CASSLGRGGRWHEQYF. CDR3 nucleotides: TGTGCCAGCAGCTTAGGGCGGGGCGGGAGGTGGCACGAGCAGTACTTC. Full variable domain (missing parts from reference TRBV7-8 and TRBJ2-7): GAGVSQSPRYKVAKRGQDVALRCDPISGHVSLFWYQQALGQGPEFLTYFQNEAQLDKSGLPSDRFFAERPEGSVSTLKIQRTQQEDSAVYLCASSLGRGGRWHEQYFGPGTRLTVT.

The chain has TRBV6-1 and TRBJ1-5; D is unresolved. Per germline, CDR1 MNHNS and CDR2 SASEGT. This CDR3 is built from 12 residues. V lost 3 bases to trimming and J lost 5 bases, with 5 bases between them. The CDR3 sequence is CASSDQDQPQHF. The CDR3 region has the DNA TGTGCCAGCAGTGACCAGGATCAGCCCCAGCATTTT.

The chain links TRBV6-5 to TRBJ2-1; D might be TRBD2 (5 bases). Between the trimmed V and J ends, which lost 6 bases and 2 bases, there was a span of 14 bases. Germline V lookup: CDR1 MNHEY, CDR2 SVGAGI. The CDR3 totals 15 residues. The CDR3 sequence is CASRIGGSPYNEQFF. The DNA of the CDR3 is TGTGCCAGCAGGATCGGTGGGAGCCCCTACAATGAGCAGTTCTTC.

The chain combines TRBV19 with TRBJ2-7; D unresolved. V lost 5 bases and J 6 bases, leaving 14 bases between the germline ends. The CDR3 sequence is 13 residues long. The germline CDR1 and CDR2 sequences are LNHDA and SQIVND (reference sequence). The CDR3 spells CASSGSQVGEQYF. The CDR3 bases are TGTGCCAGTAGTGGAAGCCAGGTTGGCGAGCAGTACTTC.

This clone was detected a few times. The chain couples TRBV2 to TRBJ2-2; 7 nucleotides align to TRBD2. Losses at the gene ends were 6 bases for V and 3 bases for J; bases not matched to a gene: 7. The CDR3 sequence is 15 residues long. Per germline, CDR1 SNHLY and CDR2 FYNNEI. As DNA, the CDR3 is TGTGCCAGCAGACCCCACACTAGCGACACCGGGGAGCTGTTTTTT. Protein product: CASRPHTSDTGELFF.